This T cell receptor (beta chain) was identified during a study of blood T cells in healthy people across ages. Alongside a J-beta primer mix, a sample-barcoded 5' primer served in a second PCR lasting about 7 to 12 cycles. TCRdb re-analysed the 5' RACE reads in MiXCR, keeping a single row per CDR3 protein. The data show some 1,500,000 distinct CDR3 sequences, with approximately 42% seen just once and approximately 4% held by the top ten. V shed 1 base and J shed 3 bases, with 11 bases lying between them. The CDR3 sequence is 14 residues long. The germline V gene has CDR1 GTSNPN and CDR2 SVGIG (reference sequence). This clonotype occurred once.

The clonotype was recovered from a woman younger than 35 in good health. Material for sequencing was blood. The J gene is TRBJ2-3, the V gene TRBV30, with D perhaps matching TRBD1 or TRBD2 (5 bases each). The CDR3 bases are TGTGCCTGGAGTGCGGATGGGACGACAGATACGCAGTATTTT. Amino acid sequence: CAWSADGTTDTQYF.